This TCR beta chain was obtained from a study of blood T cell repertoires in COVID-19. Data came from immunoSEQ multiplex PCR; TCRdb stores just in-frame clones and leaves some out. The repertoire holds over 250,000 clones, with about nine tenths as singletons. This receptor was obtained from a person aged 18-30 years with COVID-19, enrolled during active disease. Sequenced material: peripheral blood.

This CDR3 reads CASSQDTSGVGLAEQYF. The CDR3 DNA reads as TGTGCCAGCAGCCAAGATACGTCAGGGGTTGGTCTGGCCGAGCAGTACTTC. The V gene is TRBV3-1 (or the pseudogene TRBV3-2), the J gene TRBJ2-7; a possible D gene is TRBD1 (6 bases). The CDR3 length is 17 residues. Germline CDR1 is LGHDT and CDR2 is YNNKEL (reference sequence). The V gene lost 0 bases and the J gene lost 6 bases, with 21 bases spanning the gap.